The clone carrying this T cell receptor beta chain was observed a single time. Its antigen is as yet unknown. Evenly divided among several immunoSEQ plates was the genomic DNA of each subset. Only in-frame clones appear in the TCRdb table, and some are missing; sequencing was by immunoSEQ multiplex PCR. Altogether about 2.4 million clones are present, roughly 93% being singletons, with the ten largest covering 0.36%. These data belong to a study of shared clonotypes between healthy human individuals. The CDR3 runs to 15 residues. Germline V lookup: CDR1 SEHNR, CDR2 FQNEAQ (reference sequence). The V segment lost 3 bases and the J segment 6 bases; nucleotides outside the gene matches: 9. Findings of the study overall: Clonotype sharing across four donors was observed for around 5% of naive CD4 clonotypes. Researchers sampled only blood; tissue repertoires likely differ.

The sequenced material came from naive CD4+ T cells from PBMCs. Subset reported: CD45RA+ positively selected. The chain carries TRBV7-9 and TRBJ2-3, with 7 bases identical to TRBD1. The sequence was collected from a man between 18 and 35 years old in good health. Some clones in this sample may be carry-over from other donors' samples. CDR3 nucleotides: TGTGCCAGCAGCTTGTTAACAGGGGACGAGGATACGCAGTATTTT. Amino acid sequence: CASSLLTGDEDTQYF.